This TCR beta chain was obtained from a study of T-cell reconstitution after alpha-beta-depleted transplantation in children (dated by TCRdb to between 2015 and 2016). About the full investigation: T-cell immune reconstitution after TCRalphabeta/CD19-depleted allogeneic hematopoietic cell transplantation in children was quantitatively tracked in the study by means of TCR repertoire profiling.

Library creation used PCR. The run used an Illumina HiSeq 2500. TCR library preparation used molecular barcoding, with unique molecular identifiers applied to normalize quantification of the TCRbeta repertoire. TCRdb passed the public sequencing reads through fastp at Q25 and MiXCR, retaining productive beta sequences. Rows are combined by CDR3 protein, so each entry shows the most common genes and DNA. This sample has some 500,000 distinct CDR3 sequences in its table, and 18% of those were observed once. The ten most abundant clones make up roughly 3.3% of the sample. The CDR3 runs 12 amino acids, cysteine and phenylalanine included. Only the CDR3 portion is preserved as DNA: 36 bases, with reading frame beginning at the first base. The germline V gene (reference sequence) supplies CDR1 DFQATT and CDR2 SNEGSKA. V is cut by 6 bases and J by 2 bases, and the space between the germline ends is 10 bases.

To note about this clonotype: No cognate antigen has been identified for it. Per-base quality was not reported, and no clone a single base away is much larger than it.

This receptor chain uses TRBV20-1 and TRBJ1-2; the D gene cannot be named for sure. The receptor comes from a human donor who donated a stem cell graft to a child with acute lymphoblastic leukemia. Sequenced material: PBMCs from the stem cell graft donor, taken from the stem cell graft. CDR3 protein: CSARTQNYGYTF. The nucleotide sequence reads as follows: TGCAGTGCACGGACGCAGAACTATGGCTACACCTTC.